The present T cell receptor beta chain was sequenced within a study of human T cells and chemical hapten exposure. Across the study: Patients additionally received therapeutic doses of diphenylcyclopropenone on the scalp once a week, and this continued throughout the approximately 24-week study. General study results and limits: Expanded TCRs produced significantly more large CDR3 similarity clusters than controls did.

This clonotype was recorded many times. Its antigen is undetermined. J gave up 5 bases and V 4 bases, and 2 bases lay outside the gene matches. Per germline, CDR1 SGHAT and CDR2 FQNNGV. The CDR3 spans 13 residues. The time point is: pre-sensitization, week 0. The treatment: therapeutic diphenylcyclopropenone sensitization with weekly scalp DPC. For the library, individual cDNA molecules each received unique molecular identifiers. TCRdb passed the RACE reads through MiXCR, listing each CDR3 protein once. Of tens of thousands of distinct CDR3 sequences listed, roughly 9.1% are singletons. The clonotype was recovered from a woman aged 40 to 50 with alopecia areata. Some clones in this sample may be carry-over from other donors' samples. This material consisted of whole blood, taken in connection with sensitization to the hapten diphenylcyclopropenone (DPC). The rearrangement uses TRBV11-2 and TRBJ1-5; TRBD1 matches 7 bases. The CDR3 loop reads CASSSQGDQPQHF. The CDR3 bases are TGTGCCAGCAGCTCGCAGGGGGATCAGCCCCAGCATTTT.